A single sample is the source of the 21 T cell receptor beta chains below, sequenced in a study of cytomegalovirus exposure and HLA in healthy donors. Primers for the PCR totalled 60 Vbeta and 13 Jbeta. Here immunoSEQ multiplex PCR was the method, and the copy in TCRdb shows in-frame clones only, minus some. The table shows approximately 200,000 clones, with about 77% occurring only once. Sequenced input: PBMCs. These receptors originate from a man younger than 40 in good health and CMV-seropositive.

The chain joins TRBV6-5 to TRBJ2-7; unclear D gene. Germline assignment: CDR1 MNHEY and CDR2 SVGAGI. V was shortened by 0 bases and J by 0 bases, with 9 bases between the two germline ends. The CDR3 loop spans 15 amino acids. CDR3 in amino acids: CASSYSSRFSYEQYF. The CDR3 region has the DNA TGTGCCAGCAGTTACTCGTCCAGGTTCTCCTACGAGCAGTACTTC.

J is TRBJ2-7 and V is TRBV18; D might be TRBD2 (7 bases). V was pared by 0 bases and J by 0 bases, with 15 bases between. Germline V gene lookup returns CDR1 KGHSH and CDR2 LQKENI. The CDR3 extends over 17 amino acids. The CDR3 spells CASSPPNAGARSYEQYF. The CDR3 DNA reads TGTGCCAGCTCACCACCGAACGCGGGGGCTCGCTCCTACGAGCAGTACTTC.

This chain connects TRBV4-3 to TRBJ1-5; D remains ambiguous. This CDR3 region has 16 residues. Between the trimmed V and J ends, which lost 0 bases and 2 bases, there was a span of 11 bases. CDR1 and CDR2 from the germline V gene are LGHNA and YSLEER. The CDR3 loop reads CASSQERHPGNQPQHF. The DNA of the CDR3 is TGCGCCAGCAGCCAAGAGAGGCACCCCGGCAATCAGCCCCAGCATTTT.

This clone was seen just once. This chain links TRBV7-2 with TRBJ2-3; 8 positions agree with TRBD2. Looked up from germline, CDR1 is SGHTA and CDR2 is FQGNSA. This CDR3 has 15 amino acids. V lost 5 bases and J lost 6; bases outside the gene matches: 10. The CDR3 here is CASSPRRIAGDTQYF. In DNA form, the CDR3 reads TGTGCCAGCAGCCCGCGAAGGATAGCGGGGGATACGCAGTATTTT.

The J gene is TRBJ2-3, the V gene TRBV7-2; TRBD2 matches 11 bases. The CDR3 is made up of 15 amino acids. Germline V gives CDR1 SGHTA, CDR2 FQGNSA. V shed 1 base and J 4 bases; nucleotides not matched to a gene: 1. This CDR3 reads CASSLGGLAADTQYF. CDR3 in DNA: TGTGCCAGCAGCTTAGGGGGACTAGCGGCAGATACGCAGTATTTT.

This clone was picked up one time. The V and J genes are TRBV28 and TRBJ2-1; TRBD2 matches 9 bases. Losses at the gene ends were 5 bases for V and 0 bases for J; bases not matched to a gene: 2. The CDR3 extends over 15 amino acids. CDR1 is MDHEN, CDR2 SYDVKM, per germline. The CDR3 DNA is TGTGCCAGCAGTCTAGCGGGATCCTCCTACAATGAGCAGTTCTTC. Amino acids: CASSLAGSSYNEQFF.

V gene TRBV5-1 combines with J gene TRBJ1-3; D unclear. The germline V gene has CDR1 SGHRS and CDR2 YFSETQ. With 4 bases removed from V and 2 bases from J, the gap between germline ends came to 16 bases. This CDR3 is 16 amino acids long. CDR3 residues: CASSALEGGPGNTIYF. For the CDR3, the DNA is TGCGCCAGCAGCGCTTTGGAGGGAGGACCTGGAAACACCATATATTTT.

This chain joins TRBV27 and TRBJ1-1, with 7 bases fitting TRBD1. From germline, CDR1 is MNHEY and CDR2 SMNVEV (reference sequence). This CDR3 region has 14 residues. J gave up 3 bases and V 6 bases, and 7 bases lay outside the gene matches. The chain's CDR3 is CASRPTGLHTEAFF. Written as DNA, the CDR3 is TGTGCCAGCAGGCCGACAGGGCTCCACACTGAAGCTTTCTTT.

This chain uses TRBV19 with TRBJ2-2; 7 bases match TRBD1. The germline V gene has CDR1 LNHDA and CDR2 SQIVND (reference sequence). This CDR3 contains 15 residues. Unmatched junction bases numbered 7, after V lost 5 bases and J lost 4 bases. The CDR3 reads CASSGRTGVTGELFF. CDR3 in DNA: TGTGCCAGTAGTGGAAGGACAGGAGTCACCGGGGAGCTGTTTTTT.

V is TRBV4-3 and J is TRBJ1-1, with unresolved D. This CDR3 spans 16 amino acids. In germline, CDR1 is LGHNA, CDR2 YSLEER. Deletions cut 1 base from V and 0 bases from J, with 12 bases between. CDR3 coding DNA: TGCGCCAGCAGCCAAGGCGTAAGCATCATGAACACTGAAGCTTTCTTT. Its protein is CASSQGVSIMNTEAFF.

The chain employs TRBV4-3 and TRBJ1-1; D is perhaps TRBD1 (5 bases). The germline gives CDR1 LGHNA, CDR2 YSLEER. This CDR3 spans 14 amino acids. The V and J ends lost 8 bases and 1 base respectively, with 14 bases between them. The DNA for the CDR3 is TGCGCCAGCGGCCCCGGGGGGGGGAACACTGAAGCTTTCTTT. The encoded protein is CASGPGGGNTEAFF.

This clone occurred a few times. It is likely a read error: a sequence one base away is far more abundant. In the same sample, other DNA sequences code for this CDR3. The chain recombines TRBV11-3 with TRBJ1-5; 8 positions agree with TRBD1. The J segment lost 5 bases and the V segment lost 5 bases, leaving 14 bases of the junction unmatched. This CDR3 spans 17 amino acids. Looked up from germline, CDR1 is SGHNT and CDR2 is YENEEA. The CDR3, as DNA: TGTGCCAGCAGCCAAAAGGCTACAGGGGGTTCTCATCAGCCCCAGCATTTT. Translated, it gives CASSQKATGGSHQPQHF.

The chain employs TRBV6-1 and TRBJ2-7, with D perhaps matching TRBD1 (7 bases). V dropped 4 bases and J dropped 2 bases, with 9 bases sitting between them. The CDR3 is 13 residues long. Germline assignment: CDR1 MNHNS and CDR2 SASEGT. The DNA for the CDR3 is TGTGCCAGCAGTGTCAGGGGGGCCTACGAGCAGTACTTC. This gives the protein CASSVRGAYEQYF.

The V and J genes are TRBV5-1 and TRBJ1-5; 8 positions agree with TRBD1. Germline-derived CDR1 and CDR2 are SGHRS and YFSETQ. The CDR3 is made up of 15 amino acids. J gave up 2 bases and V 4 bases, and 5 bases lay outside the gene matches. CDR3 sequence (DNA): TGCGCCAGCAGCCCTGACAGGGGTGGCAATCAGCCCCAGCATTTT. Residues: CASSPDRGGNQPQHF.

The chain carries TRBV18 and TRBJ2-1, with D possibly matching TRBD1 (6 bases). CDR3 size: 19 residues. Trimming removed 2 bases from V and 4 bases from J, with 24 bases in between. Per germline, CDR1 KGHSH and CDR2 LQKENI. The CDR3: CASSPVARITGLLYNEQFF. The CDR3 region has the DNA TGTGCCAGCTCACCAGTAGCAAGGATTACAGGGCTTCTTTACAATGAGCAGTTCTTC.

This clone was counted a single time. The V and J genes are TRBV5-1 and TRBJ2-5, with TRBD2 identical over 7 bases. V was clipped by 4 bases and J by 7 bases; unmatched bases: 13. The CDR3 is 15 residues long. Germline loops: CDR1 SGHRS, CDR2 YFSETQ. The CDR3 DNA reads TGCGCCAGCAGCCCCGGGGGGTCACCTCGGGGGACCCAGTACTTC. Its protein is CASSPGGSPRGTQYF.

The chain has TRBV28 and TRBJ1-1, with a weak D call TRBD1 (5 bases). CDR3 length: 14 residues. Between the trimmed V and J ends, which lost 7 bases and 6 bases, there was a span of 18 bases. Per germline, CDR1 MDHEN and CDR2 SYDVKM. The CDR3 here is CASTSSRGRAEAFF. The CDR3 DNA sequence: TGTGCCAGCACCTCCTCCCGGGGGAGGGCTGAAGCTTTCTTT.

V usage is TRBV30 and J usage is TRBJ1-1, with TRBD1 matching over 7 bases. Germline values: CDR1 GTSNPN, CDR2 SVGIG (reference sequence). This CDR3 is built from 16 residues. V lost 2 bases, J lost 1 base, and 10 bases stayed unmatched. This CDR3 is CAWSQRLTGTNTEAFF. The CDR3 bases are TGTGCCTGGAGTCAACGTTTGACAGGGACGAACACTGAAGCTTTCTTT.

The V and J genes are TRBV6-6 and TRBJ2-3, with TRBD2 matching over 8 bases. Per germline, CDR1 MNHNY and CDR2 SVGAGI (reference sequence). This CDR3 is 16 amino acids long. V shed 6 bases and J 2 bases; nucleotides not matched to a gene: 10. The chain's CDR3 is CASRFSSGRDTDTQYF. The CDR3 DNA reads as TGTGCCAGCAGGTTCTCTAGCGGGCGAGACACAGATACGCAGTATTTT.

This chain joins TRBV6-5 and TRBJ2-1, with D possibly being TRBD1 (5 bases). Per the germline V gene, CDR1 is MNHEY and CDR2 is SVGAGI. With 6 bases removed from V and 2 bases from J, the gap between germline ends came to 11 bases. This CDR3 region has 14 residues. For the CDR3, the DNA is TGTGCCAGCAGCCCCCAGGGCGCCTACAATGAGCAGTTCTTC. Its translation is CASSPQGAYNEQFF.

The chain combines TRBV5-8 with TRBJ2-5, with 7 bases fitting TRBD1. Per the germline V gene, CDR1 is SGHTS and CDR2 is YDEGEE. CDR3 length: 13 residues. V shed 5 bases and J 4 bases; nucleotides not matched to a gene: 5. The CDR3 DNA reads TGTGCCAGCAGGTGGACAGGCACAGAGACCCAGTACTTC. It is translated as CASRWTGTETQYF.